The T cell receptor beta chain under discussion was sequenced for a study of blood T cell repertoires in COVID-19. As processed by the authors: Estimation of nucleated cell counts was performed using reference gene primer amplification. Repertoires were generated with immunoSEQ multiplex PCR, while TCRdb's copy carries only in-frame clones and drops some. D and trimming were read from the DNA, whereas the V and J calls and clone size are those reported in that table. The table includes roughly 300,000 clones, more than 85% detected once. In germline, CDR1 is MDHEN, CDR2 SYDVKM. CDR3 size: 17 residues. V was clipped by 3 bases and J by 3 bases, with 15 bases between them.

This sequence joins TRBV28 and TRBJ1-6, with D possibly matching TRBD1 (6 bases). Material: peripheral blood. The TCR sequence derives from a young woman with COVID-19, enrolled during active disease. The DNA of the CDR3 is TGTGCCAGCAGTTTTGGCTCTACAGGGTACTATAATTCACCCCTCCACTTT. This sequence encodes CASSFGSTGYYNSPLHF.